Below, one TCR beta chain is given with its context. Its cognate antigen is unknown. The sample belongs to a study of cytomegalovirus exposure and HLA in healthy donors. Sampled while nominally healthy, donors likely had unrecorded immune exposures. The PCR was carried out with 60 Vbeta primers and 13 Jbeta primers. This table comes from immunoSEQ multiplex PCR, and its TCRdb copy is limited to in-frame clones, with some not included. The repertoire has about 130,000 clones, about 66% of them found once; the top ten carry around 1.6%. Study-wide findings and caveats: Another analysis was done later, and it associated approximately 17,000 TCR beta sequences with HLA alleles at 0.05 false discovery rate. Fewer N-insertions (relative to the 666-donor mean) were reportedly seen in an Asian-associated ancestry cluster in a later analysis.

Germline V lookup: CDR1 SGHTA, CDR2 FQGTGA. Trimming took 4 bases from V and 2 from J; bases not matched to a gene: 8. This CDR3 spans 17 amino acids. The sample consisted of PBMCs. The receptor comes from a human donor in good health. The rearrangement links TRBV7-3 to TRBJ2-1; 10 nucleotides line up with TRBD2. This chain's CDR3 is CASSSGSSGRAYNEQFF. DNA for the CDR3: TGTGCCAGCAGCTCCGGGTCCAGCGGGAGGGCCTACAATGAGCAGTTCTTC.